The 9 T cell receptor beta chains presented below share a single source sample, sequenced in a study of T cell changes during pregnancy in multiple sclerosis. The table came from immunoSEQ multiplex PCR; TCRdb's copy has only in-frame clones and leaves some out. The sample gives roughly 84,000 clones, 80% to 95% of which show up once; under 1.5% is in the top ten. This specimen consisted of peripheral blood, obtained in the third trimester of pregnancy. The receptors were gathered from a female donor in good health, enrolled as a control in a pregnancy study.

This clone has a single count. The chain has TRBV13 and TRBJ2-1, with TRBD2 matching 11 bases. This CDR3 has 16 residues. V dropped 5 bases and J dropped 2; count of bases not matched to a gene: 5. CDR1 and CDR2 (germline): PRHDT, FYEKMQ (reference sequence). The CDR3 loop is CASSALAGGTYNEQFF. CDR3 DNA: TGTGCCAGCAGCGCCCTAGCGGGAGGAACCTACAATGAGCAGTTCTTC.

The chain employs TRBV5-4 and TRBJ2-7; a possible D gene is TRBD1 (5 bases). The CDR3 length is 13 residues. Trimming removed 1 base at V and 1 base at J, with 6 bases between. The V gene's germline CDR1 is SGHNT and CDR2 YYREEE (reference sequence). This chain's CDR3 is CASSLQGSYEQYF. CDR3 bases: TGTGCCAGCAGCTTGCAGGGATCCTACGAGCAGTACTTC.

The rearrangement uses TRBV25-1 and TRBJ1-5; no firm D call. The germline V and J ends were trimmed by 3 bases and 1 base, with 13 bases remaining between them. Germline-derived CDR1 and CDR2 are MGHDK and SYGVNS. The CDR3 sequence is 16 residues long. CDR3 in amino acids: CASSEGAPGSNQPQHF. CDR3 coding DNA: TGTGCCAGCAGTGAGGGCGCTCCGGGGAGCAATCAGCCCCAGCATTTT.

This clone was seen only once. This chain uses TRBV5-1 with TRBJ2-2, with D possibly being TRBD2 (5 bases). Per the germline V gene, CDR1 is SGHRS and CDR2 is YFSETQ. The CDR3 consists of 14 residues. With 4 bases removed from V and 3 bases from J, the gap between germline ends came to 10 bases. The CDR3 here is CASSGRVDTGELFF. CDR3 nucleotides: TGCGCCAGCAGCGGGAGAGTGGACACCGGGGAGCTGTTTTTT. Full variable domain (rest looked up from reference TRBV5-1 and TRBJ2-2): KAGVTQTPRYLIKTRGQQVTLSCSPISGHRSVSWYQQTPGQGLQFLFEYFSETQRNKGNFPGRFSGRQFSNSRSEMNVSTLELGDSALYLCASSGRVDTGELFFGEGSRLTVL.

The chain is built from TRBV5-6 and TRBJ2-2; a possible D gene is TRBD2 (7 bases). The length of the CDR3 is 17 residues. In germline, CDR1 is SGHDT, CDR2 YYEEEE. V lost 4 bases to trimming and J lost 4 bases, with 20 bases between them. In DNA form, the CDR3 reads TGTGCCAGCAGCACCTCCCCGGGGGGCGCCTTCACCGGGGAGCTGTTTTTT. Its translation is CASSTSPGGAFTGELFF.

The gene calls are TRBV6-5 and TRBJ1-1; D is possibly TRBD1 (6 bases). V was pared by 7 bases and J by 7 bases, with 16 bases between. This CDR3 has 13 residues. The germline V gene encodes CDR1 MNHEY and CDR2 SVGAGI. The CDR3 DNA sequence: TGTGCCAGCACCGGACAGTCAAGAGTTGAAGCTTTCTTT. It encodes CASTGQSRVEAFF.

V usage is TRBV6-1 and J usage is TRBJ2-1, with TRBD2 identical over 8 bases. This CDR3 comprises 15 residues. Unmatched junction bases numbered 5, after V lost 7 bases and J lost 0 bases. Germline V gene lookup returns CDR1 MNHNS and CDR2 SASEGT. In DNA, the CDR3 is TGTGCCAGCAACTTAGCGGGATTCTCCTACAATGAGCAGTTCTTC. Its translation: CASNLAGFSYNEQFF.

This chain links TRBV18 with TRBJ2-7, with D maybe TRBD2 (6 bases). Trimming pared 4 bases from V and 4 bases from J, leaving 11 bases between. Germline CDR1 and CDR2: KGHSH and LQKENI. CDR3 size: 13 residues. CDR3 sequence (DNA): TGTGCCAGCTCACTTGGGACTGTATACGAGCAGTACTTC. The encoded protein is CASSLGTVYEQYF. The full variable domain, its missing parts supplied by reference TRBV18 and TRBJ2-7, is NAGVMQNPRHLVRRRGQEARLRCSPMKGHSHVYWYRQLPEEGLKFMVYLQKENIIDESGMPKERFSAEFPKEGPSILRIQQVVRGDSAAYFCASSLGTVYEQYFGPGTRLTVT.

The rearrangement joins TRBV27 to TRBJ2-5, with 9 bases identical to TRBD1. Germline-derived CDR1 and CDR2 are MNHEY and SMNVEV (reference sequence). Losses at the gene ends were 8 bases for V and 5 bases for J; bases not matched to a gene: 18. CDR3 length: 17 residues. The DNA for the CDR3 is TGTGCCAGCCGAGACAGGGGGGTAGGAGGGAGTTGGGAGACCCAGTACTTC. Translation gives CASRDRGVGGSWETQYF.